The next 3 T cell receptor beta chains were all read from a single sample in a study of CXCR3-negative and CXCR3-positive naive CD8 T cells. General study results and limits: Hydrophobicity was higher for TRB CDR3s found in CXCR3-positive naive cells than in CXCR3-negative naive cells.

cDNA libraries for TRB were generated by 5' RACE incorporating UMI labels. TCRdb reprocessed the 5' RACE reads and stores each CDR3 protein as one record, lacking DNA. This sample's table has roughly 130,000 distinct CDR3 sequences. For these receptors, no antigen is known. Material: naive CXCR3+ CD8+ T cells from blood. Documented subset: CD45RO-CCR7+CD27+CD95- naive CD8+ T cells expressing CXCR3 (TNR3+). The origin of the receptors is a human donor in good health. Some clones in this sample may be carry-over from other donors' samples.

This rearrangement joins TRBV7-3 to TRBJ2-7; TCRdb lists TRBD1, though no DNA is available to test this call. Looked up from germline, CDR1 is SGHTA and CDR2 is FQGTGA. This CDR3 has 14 residues. CDR3 in amino acids: CASSVGQGAYEQYF.

The chain has TRBV29-1 and TRBJ1-2. CDR1 SQVTM and CDR2 ANQGSEA come from the germline V gene. The CDR3 covers 12 residues. The CDR3: CSAEGLNYGYTF. Full variable domain (rest looked up from reference TRBV29-1 and TRBJ1-2): SAVISQKPSRDICQRGTSLTIQCQVDSQVTMMFWYRQQPGQSLTLIATANQGSEATYESGFVIDKFPISRPNLTFSTLTVSNMSPEDSSIYLCSAEGLNYGYTFGSGTRLTVV.

The V call is TRBV29-1, the J call TRBJ2-7; TCRdb names TRBD1, which stays unverified in the absence of DNA. The germline CDR1 and CDR2 sequences are SQVTM and ANQGSEA. The CDR3 covers 14 residues. The CDR3 reads CSVPAAGGRDEQYF.